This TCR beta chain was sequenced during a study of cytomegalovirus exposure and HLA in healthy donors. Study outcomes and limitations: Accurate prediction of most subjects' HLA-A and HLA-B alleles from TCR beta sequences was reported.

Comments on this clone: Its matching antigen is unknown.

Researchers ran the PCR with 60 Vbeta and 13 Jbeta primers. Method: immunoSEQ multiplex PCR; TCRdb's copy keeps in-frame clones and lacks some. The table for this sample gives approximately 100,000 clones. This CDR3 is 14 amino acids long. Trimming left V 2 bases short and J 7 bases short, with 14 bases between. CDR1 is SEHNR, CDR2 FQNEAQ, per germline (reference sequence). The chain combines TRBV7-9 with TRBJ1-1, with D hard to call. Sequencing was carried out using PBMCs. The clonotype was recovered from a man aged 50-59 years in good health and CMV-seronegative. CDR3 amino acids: CASSLNINEGEAFF. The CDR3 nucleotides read TGTGCCAGCAGCTTAAATATAAACGAGGGTGAAGCTTTCTTT.